One and the same sample provided the 19 T cell receptor beta chains below, sequenced in a study of identifying expanded T cells in peripheral blood. This table comes from immunoSEQ multiplex PCR, and its TCRdb copy is limited to in-frame clones, with some not included. The repertoire holds 120,000 or so clones, with roughly 82% as singletons. Material: blood. These receptors all come from a person aged 18 to 70 in good health.

A few counts support this clone. The chain is built from TRBV4-3 and TRBJ1-6; D possibly corresponds to TRBD1 (6 bases). V was trimmed by 0 bases and J by 13 bases, leaving 13 bases between them. Per germline, CDR1 LGHNA and CDR2 YSLEER. This CDR3 contains 14 residues. CDR3: CASSQDFRGGPLHF. The CDR3 region has the DNA TGCGCCAGCAGCCAAGATTTCCGGGGGGGCCCCCTCCACTTT.

The chain links TRBV4-1 to TRBJ2-5; 8 bases agree with TRBD2. V shed 0 bases, J shed 9 bases, and the junction held 12 bases outside the gene matches. There are 16 residues in the CDR3. Germline V gives CDR1 MGHRA, CDR2 YSYEKL. The CDR3 reads CASSQDLGAGGSSQYF. The CDR3, as DNA: TGCGCCAGCAGCCAAGATCTCGGGGCGGGGGGATCATCCCAGTACTTC.

Only a few counts were recorded for this clone. This chain uses TRBV27 with TRBJ1-6; TRBD1 is a possible D gene (6 bases). CDR1 is MNHEY, CDR2 SMNVEV, per germline (reference sequence). Trimming left V 5 bases short and J 9 bases short, with 11 bases between. The CDR3 runs to 13 residues. CDR3 nucleotides: TGTGCCAGCAGTCAAGGGGGGCTTTCACCCCTCCACTTT. Its translation is CASSQGGLSPLHF.

The chain carries TRBV25-1 and TRBJ2-1, with 13 bases identical to TRBD2. The CDR3 length is 17 residues. With V trimmed by 3 bases and J by 5 bases, 7 bases remained unmatched. Germline CDR1 reads MGHDK; CDR2 reads SYGVNS. Written as DNA, the CDR3 is TGTGCCAGCAGTGATCGGACTAGCGGGGGCGAAAACAATGAGCAGTTCTTC. This sequence encodes CASSDRTSGGENNEQFF.

The CDR3 bases are TGCGCCAGCAGCTTAGAGACCCCGACGGACAATGAGCAGTTCTTC. This encodes CASSLETPTDNEQFF. V gene TRBV5-1 combines with J gene TRBJ2-1; D unresolved. Trimming stripped 2 bases from V and 5 bases from J, with 14 bases between. This CDR3 region has 15 residues. Germline lookup yields CDR1 SGHRS and CDR2 YFSETQ.

The table lists this clone with a count of one. This rearrangement joins TRBV27 to TRBJ2-3; D remains ambiguous. V lost 4 bases and J 6 bases, leaving 17 bases between the germline ends. The CDR3 sequence is 15 residues long. CDR1 and CDR2 from the germline V gene are MNHEY and SMNVEV (reference sequence). In DNA form, the CDR3 reads TGTGCCAGCAGTTCCCTTACTACCTTACCTGATACGCAGTATTTT. It is translated as CASSSLTTLPDTQYF.

The V and J genes are TRBV6-6 and TRBJ1-2, with D unclear. Germline V lookup: CDR1 MNHNY, CDR2 SVGAGI (reference sequence). V shed 6 bases and J shed 6 bases, with 23 bases lying between them. This CDR3 spans 16 amino acids. The CDR3 region is CASSAGQSERINGYTF. The CDR3 DNA reads TGTGCCAGCAGCGCCGGGCAGAGTGAGAGGATTAATGGCTACACCTTC.

The chain couples TRBV5-4 to TRBJ1-1; maybe TRBD1 (5 bases). Trimming removed 5 bases from V and 5 bases from J, with 10 bases in between. The CDR3 sequence is 12 residues long. Per the germline V gene, CDR1 is SGHNT and CDR2 is YYREEE (reference sequence). The CDR3 here is CASSAGSTEAFF. The CDR3 nucleotides are TGTGCCAGCAGTGCAGGGAGTACTGAAGCTTTCTTT.

The rearrangement uses TRBV28 and TRBJ1-4; D gene uncertain. The CDR3 sequence is 18 residues long. V lost 7 bases to trimming and J lost 4 bases, with 25 bases between them. From germline, CDR1 is MDHEN and CDR2 SYDVKM. The CDR3 DNA reads TGTGCCAGCAACACAGTCTGGGAAGACACCCCCCATAATGAAAAACTGTTTTTT. Amino acids: CASNTVWEDTPHNEKLFF.

The V call is TRBV7-9, the J call TRBJ1-5; D unresolved. The CDR3 extends over 15 amino acids. Germline-derived CDR1 and CDR2 are SEHNR and FQNEAQ (reference sequence). V lost 2 bases, J lost 6 bases, and 14 bases lay in between. The CDR3 loop reads CASSLLATPGQPQHF. CDR3 DNA: TGTGCCAGCAGCTTATTGGCCACTCCGGGTCAGCCCCAGCATTTT.

There are a few counts of this clone. V usage is TRBV7-2 and J usage is TRBJ2-5; D is unclear. Trimming pared 2 bases from V and 1 base from J, leaving 17 bases between. The CDR3 extends over 17 amino acids. Looked up from germline, CDR1 is SGHTA and CDR2 is FQGNSA. The CDR3 nucleotides are TGTGCCAGCAGCTTAAGTGGGGTCGGGCAAGGCCAAGAGACCCAGTACTTC. Protein product: CASSLSGVGQGQETQYF.

The J gene is TRBJ1-1, the V gene TRBV5-1, with TRBD1 matching 9 bases. Germline V gene data show CDR1 as SGHRS and CDR2 as YFSETQ. With V trimmed by 0 bases and J by 7 bases, 4 bases remained unmatched. The CDR3 has 14 amino acids. The DNA of the CDR3 is TGCGCCAGCAGCTTGGCGGGACAGGGTGATGAAGCTTTCTTT. It specifies CASSLAGQGDEAFF. Full variable domain (missing parts from reference TRBV5-1 and TRBJ1-1): KAGVTQTPRYLIKTRGQQVTLSCSPISGHRSVSWYQQTPGQGLQFLFEYFSETQRNKGNFPGRFSGRQFSNSRSEMNVSTLELGDSALYLCASSLAGQGDEAFFGQGTRLTVV.

The chain combines TRBV5-1 with TRBJ1-6, with 8 nucleotides matching TRBD1. The CDR3 sequence is 17 residues long. Germline CDR1 and CDR2: SGHRS and YFSETQ. Trimming took 6 bases from V and 6 from J; bases not matched to a gene: 14. The CDR3 DNA sequence: TGCGCCAGCACGCAGGGGGCGCCTGGGGGATCTAATTCACCCCTCCACTTT. It encodes CASTQGAPGGSNSPLHF.

A single count supports this clone. This rearrangement joins TRBV15 to TRBJ1-6, with D perhaps matching TRBD1 (5 bases). Trimming removed 5 bases at V and 2 bases at J, with 10 bases between. CDR1 and CDR2 (germline): LNHNV, YYDKDF (reference sequence). This CDR3 region has 15 residues. As DNA, the CDR3 is TGTGCCACCAGCGGGACGGGAACCTATAATTCACCCCTCCACTTT. This sequence encodes CATSGTGTYNSPLHF.

This chain uses TRBV11-2 with TRBJ2-7; weak D call: TRBD2 (6 bases). CDR1 is SGHAT and CDR2 is FQNNGV in the germline V gene. This CDR3 contains 15 residues. V was pared by 2 bases and J by 0 bases, with 11 bases between. The CDR3 sequence is CASSLPGEVSYEQYF. The CDR3, as DNA: TGTGCCAGCAGCTTACCGGGGGAGGTCTCCTACGAGCAGTACTTC.

V usage is TRBV7-6 and J usage is TRBJ1-4; D remains unclear. The CDR3 is 18 amino acids. From germline, CDR1 is SGHVS and CDR2 FNYEAQ. Between the trimmed V and J ends, which lost 2 bases and 0 bases, there was a span of 16 bases. CDR3 loop: CASSLFIKGRATNEKLFF. DNA of the CDR3: TGTGCCAGCAGCTTATTTATTAAAGGGCGTGCAACTAATGAAAAACTGTTTTTT.

J is TRBJ1-1 and V is TRBV6-5; D is perhaps TRBD1 (5 bases). The CDR3 has 16 amino acids. Germline V gene sequence: CDR1 MNHEY, CDR2 SVGAGI. V was trimmed by 1 base and J by 6 bases, leaving 18 bases between them. The CDR3 reads CASSYYPGLGAAEAFF. In nucleotides, the CDR3 is TGTGCCAGCAGTTACTACCCGGGCCTAGGGGCCGCTGAAGCTTTCTTT.

This sequence joins TRBV27 and TRBJ1-1, with TRBD1 as a possible D gene (5 bases). CDR3 length: 13 amino acids. Trimming shortened V by 6 bases and J by 6 bases, and 14 bases separated the two germline ends. Germline loops: CDR1 MNHEY, CDR2 SMNVEV (reference sequence). CDR3 nucleotide sequence: TGTGCCAGCAGCCTGAATCGGGGGGCTGAAGCTTTCTTT. It encodes CASSLNRGAEAFF.

This clone has just a few counts. CDR3 coding DNA: TGTGCCATCAGCCCGAATGGGCAGCCCACAGATACGCAGTATTTT. As protein: CAISPNGQPTDTQYF. The gene calls are TRBV10-3 and TRBJ2-3; D gene unclear. Germline V gene sequence: CDR1 ENHRY, CDR2 SYGVKD. Trimming removed 6 bases from V and 2 bases from J, with 15 bases in between. The CDR3 sequence is 15 residues long.